Reported below is one TCR beta chain. This specimen comes from a study of control samples from healthy donors and cancer patients. Here immunoSEQ multiplex PCR was the method, and the copy in TCRdb shows in-frame clones only, minus some. This sample has 70,000 to 80,000 clones; roughly 89% occur once, and the top ten carry approximately 8.8%. CDR1 is LGHDT, CDR2 YNNKEL, per germline (reference sequence). V gave up 4 bases and J gave up 7 bases; unmatched junction bases: 9. The CDR3 length is 15 residues. The sequence was collected from a woman aged 50 to 60 with colorectal cancer. The specimen sequenced was PBMCs. This sequence joins TRBV3-1 (or the pseudogene TRBV3-2) and TRBJ1-4, with 7 bases identical to TRBD1. CDR3 nucleotide sequence: TGTGCCAGCAGCCGACCCACAGGGGCGGGTGAAAAACTGTTTTTT. Encoded protein: CASSRPTGAGEKLFF.